Presented here are 23 T cell receptor beta chains from one specimen sequenced in a study of T cells after yellow fever vaccination (dated by TCRdb to about 2019). The protocol used for the library was 5' RACE. The listed sequencing device is Illumina NovaSeq 6000. Through fastp at Q25 and MiXCR, TCRdb rebuilt clones from the public reads, retaining in-frame beta chains. Rows matching on CDR3 protein sequence are summarized as one entry with the most common DNA and genes. In this sample the table shows some 300,000 distinct CDR3 sequences, under 9% of which occur a single time. About 3.7% of the sample belongs to the ten largest clones. In the paper's terms, the treatment or condition label means: live attenuated yellow fever vaccine strain. The sample consisted of CD4+ T cells sorted from PBMCs, taken 5 days after the yellow fever booster vaccination. All receptors come from a man younger than 35 who received the YFV17D yellow fever vaccine.

V usage is TRBV10-3 and J usage is TRBJ2-2; maybe TRBD1 (7 bases). Germline loops: CDR1 ENHRY, CDR2 SYGVKD. The ends were cut back, 3 bases at V and 8 bases at J, with 22 bases in the middle. The CDR3 consists of 17 residues. CDR3 protein: CAISDFFRSRGTGELFF. CDR3 DNA: TGTGCCATCAGTGACTTTTTCCGATCCAGGGGGACTGGGGAGCTGTTTTTT.

This clonotype was seen a handful of times. This rearrangement joins TRBV7-2 to TRBJ2-6; D unclear. The CDR3 is 16 amino acids. V was cut by 5 bases and J by 0 bases, with 11 bases left in between. CDR1 and CDR2 (germline): SGHTA, FQGNSA. CDR3 region: CASSRAPSSGANVLTF. The CDR3 DNA sequence: TGTGCCAGCAGCCGAGCTCCCAGCTCTGGGGCCAACGTCCTGACTTTC.

The chain has TRBV13 and TRBJ2-2; TRBD1 matches at 8 bases. J gave up 4 bases and V 5 bases, and 9 bases lay outside the gene matches. This CDR3 region has 16 residues. Germline assignment: CDR1 PRHDT and CDR2 FYEKMQ (reference sequence). In DNA, the CDR3 is TGTGCCAGCAGCCTCGGCAGGGGGCGCACCACCGGGGAGCTGTTTTTT. Its protein is CASSLGRGRTTGELFF.

This rearrangement joins TRBV11-2 to TRBJ2-5; D unresolved. The CDR3 contains 14 residues. The V and J ends lost 8 bases and 0 bases respectively, with 13 bases between them. The germline V gene encodes CDR1 SGHAT and CDR2 FQNNGV. The CDR3 bases are TGTGCCAGCTGGAGCGACTCGTACCAAGAGACCCAGTACTTC. The encoded protein is CASWSDSYQETQYF. The whole variable domain, remainder taken from reference TRBV11-2 and TRBJ2-5, is EAGVAQSPRYKIIEKRQSVAFWCNPISGHATLYWYQQILGQGPKLLIQFQNNGVVDDSQLPKDRFSAERLKGVDSTLKIQPAKLEDSAVYLCASWSDSYQETQYFGPGTRLLVL.

The chain has TRBV4-3 and TRBJ2-2; D not certain. This CDR3 comprises 14 residues. In germline, CDR1 is LGHNA, CDR2 YSLEER. Trimming pared 0 bases from V and 3 bases from J, leaving 5 bases between. CDR3 nucleotides: TGCGCCAGCAGCCAAGATCTAGACACCGGGGAGCTGTTTTTT. Translated, it gives CASSQDLDTGELFF.

This clonotype has a handful of counts. The genes are TRBV5-5 and TRBJ1-3; D is undetermined. Germline assignment: CDR1 SGHKS and CDR2 YYEKEE (reference sequence). The CDR3 consists of 16 residues. The germline V and J ends were trimmed by 7 bases and 4 bases, with 21 bases remaining between them. The DNA for the CDR3 is TGTGCCAGCGGCCTGCTACTAGGAGAGGGAGGAAACACCATATATTTT. Its protein is CASGLLLGEGGNTIYF. The entire variable domain, with the rest obtained from reference TRBV5-5 and TRBJ1-3, is as follows: DAGVTQSPTHLIKTRGQQVTLRCSPISGHKSVSWYQQVLGQGPQFIFQYYEKEERGRGNFPDRFSARQFPNYSSELNVNALLLGDSALYLCASGLLLGEGGNTIYFGEGSWLTVV.

This clonotype was seen more than once but under ten times. This chain connects TRBV2 to TRBJ2-7, with 8 bases fitting TRBD1. This CDR3 contains 15 residues. Germline V lookup: CDR1 SNHLY, CDR2 FYNNEI. J lost 0 bases, V lost 6 bases, and 7 bases had no gene match. CDR3 sequence reads: CASRPGQVSSYEQYF. In nucleotides, the CDR3 is TGTGCCAGCAGACCGGGACAGGTTAGCTCCTACGAGCAGTACTTC.

There are a few counts of this clonotype. The V call is TRBV5-1, the J call TRBJ2-5; 13 bases are a match to TRBD2. The CDR3 has 15 residues. V shed 3 bases and J 7 bases; nucleotides not matched to a gene: 6. Germline CDR1 SGHRS, CDR2 YFSETQ. In nucleotides, the CDR3 is TGCGCCAGCAGCTCAGGACTAGCGGGGGTTCTGACCCAGTACTTC. Residues: CASSSGLAGVLTQYF.

V usage is TRBV6-5 and J usage is TRBJ1-5; D unclear. The CDR3 loop spans 15 amino acids. The V gene lost 8 bases and the J gene lost 0 bases, with 14 bases spanning the gap. CDR1 and CDR2 (germline): MNHEY, SVGAGI. The CDR3 bases are TGTGCCAGCTGTCCCTCGGGCCATAGCAATCAGCCCCAGCATTTT. Its translation is CASCPSGHSNQPQHF.

The chain has TRBV27 and TRBJ1-1, with a weak D call TRBD1 (6 bases). Germline assignment: CDR1 MNHEY and CDR2 SMNVEV (reference sequence). The CDR3 is 16 amino acids. Trimming took off 6 bases at V and 1 base at J, with 18 bases between the two ends. CDR3 loop: CASSLLGGGTNTEAFF. The DNA for the CDR3 is TGTGCCAGCAGCCTCCTCGGGGGCGGGACGAACACTGAAGCTTTCTTT.

There are a few counts of this clonotype. The CDR3 is CASSQVGPSNEKLFF. The CDR3 DNA follows: TGTGCCAGCAGCCAGGTGGGACCGAGTAATGAAAAACTGTTTTTT. V is TRBV4-2 and J is TRBJ1-4; D is possibly TRBD1 (5 bases). The V end lost 3 bases, the J end lost 4 bases, and 12 bases lay between the germline ends. Germline CDR1 and CDR2: LGHNA and YNFKEQ. The CDR3 is 15 residues long.

For the CDR3, the DNA is TGTGCCAGCAGCTACTCCGATCCGGGTATCACAGATACGCAGTATTTT. This sequence encodes CASSYSDPGITDTQYF. V usage is TRBV11-2 and J usage is TRBJ2-3; D uncertain. The germline V gene has CDR1 SGHAT and CDR2 FQNNGV. The V end was cut by 4 bases, the J end by 2 bases, with 16 bases between. This CDR3 comprises 16 residues. Complete variable domain (other parts from reference TRBV11-2 and TRBJ2-3): EAGVAQSPRYKIIEKRQSVAFWCNPISGHATLYWYQQILGQGPKLLIQFQNNGVVDDSQLPKDRFSAERLKGVDSTLKIQPAKLEDSAVYLCASSYSDPGITDTQYFGPGTRLTVL.

The chain recombines TRBV20-1 with TRBJ2-7; D possibly corresponds to TRBD2 (6 bases). Trimming shortened V by 6 bases and J by 4 bases, and 13 bases separated the two germline ends. The CDR3 contains 12 residues. Germline-derived CDR1 and CDR2 are DFQATT and SNEGSKA (reference sequence). The CDR3 is CSAAPGLYEQYF. As DNA, the CDR3 is TGCAGTGCCGCCCCGGGACTTTACGAGCAGTACTTC.

This clonotype was seen repeatedly, ten times or more. The V gene is TRBV12-3 or TRBV12-4, the J gene TRBJ1-1; the D is unclear. This CDR3 region has 14 residues. The V gene lost 3 bases and the J gene lost 1 base, with 9 bases spanning the gap. CDR3 bases: TGTGCCAGCAGTTTTAACTACAGGAACACTGAAGCTTTCTTT. Protein product: CASSFNYRNTEAFF.

V is TRBV6-6 and J is TRBJ1-2; unclear D gene. V gave up 6 bases and J gave up 3 bases, with 11 bases separating them. The CDR3 spans 13 residues. Germline V gene data show CDR1 as MNHNY and CDR2 as SVGAGI (reference sequence). The CDR3 protein is CASSPDIYYGYTF. The CDR3 nucleotides are TGTGCCAGCAGCCCCGACATCTACTATGGCTACACCTTC.

The chain has TRBV5-1 and TRBJ2-3, with D possibly being TRBD2 (6 bases). Germline V gene sequence: CDR1 SGHRS, CDR2 YFSETQ. CDR3 length: 12 residues. The V and J ends lost 3 bases and 6 bases respectively, with 8 bases between them. CDR3 nucleotides: TGCGCCAGCAGCTCGCTAGCGGATACGCAGTATTTT. It translates to CASSSLADTQYF.

This clonotype was counted many times. This sequence joins TRBV5-1 and TRBJ2-5; either TRBD1 or TRBD2 may fit D (5 bases each). The germline V gene has CDR1 SGHRS and CDR2 YFSETQ. Trimming cost V 7 bases and J 5 bases, with 24 bases left between them. CDR3 length equals 16 residues. CDR3 protein: CASGERGLPNSETQYF. The CDR3 DNA reads as TGCGCCAGCGGAGAGAGGGGCCTACCCAATTCGGAGACCCAGTACTTC.

Comment on this clonotype: The limits of the CDR3 on the DNA are not certain, so only TCRdb's listed CDR3 is given. The gene calls are TRBV12-3 or TRBV12-4 and TRBJ1-4; TRBD1 reflects the table's D call only, with no check against the DNA. 15 amino acids form the CDR3, both terminal residues included. CDR3 sequence reads: CASSSSDRGREKLFF.

This clonotype was detected only a few times. The J gene is TRBJ1-2, the V gene TRBV10-3, with TRBD1 as a possible D gene (6 bases). Looked up from germline, CDR1 is ENHRY and CDR2 is SYGVKD. V lost 2 bases and J 1 base, leaving 14 bases between the germline ends. CDR3 length equals 16 residues. CDR3 in amino acids: CAISEGWDTNNYGYTF. CDR3 nucleotide sequence: TGTGCCATCAGTGAGGGGTGGGACACAAATAACTATGGCTACACCTTC.

This clonotype was seen ten or more times. The chain is built from TRBV6-1 and TRBJ2-5; D gene unclear. Per germline, CDR1 MNHNS and CDR2 SASEGT. This CDR3 is 14 amino acids long. V was shortened by 1 base and J by 5 bases, with 11 bases between the two germline ends. The CDR3 DNA sequence: TGTGCCAGCAGTGAAGTCTTGCTCCAGGAGACCCAGTACTTC. This gives the protein CASSEVLLQETQYF.

This clonotype was seen repeatedly, ten times or more. The chain is built from TRBV18 and TRBJ2-3; 11 bases match TRBD2. The trim removed 3 bases at V and 2 bases at J, leaving 4 bases unmatched. This CDR3 has 16 residues. In germline, CDR1 is KGHSH, CDR2 LQKENI. CDR3 nucleotides: TGTGCCAGCTCACCTAGACTAGCGGGGAACACAGATACGCAGTATTTT. It codes for CASSPRLAGNTDTQYF.

The genes are TRBV3-1 and TRBJ1-2; maybe TRBD1 (5 bases). The CDR3 sequence is 14 residues long. The V end lost 0 bases, the J end lost 4 bases, and 9 bases lay between the germline ends. The germline V gene has CDR1 LGHDT and CDR2 YNNKEL (reference sequence). Here the CDR3 DNA reads TGTGCCAGCAGCCAAGATCTGGGGGGCTATGGCTACACCTTC. This gives the protein CASSQDLGGYGYTF.

This clonotype was seen only a few times. The chain combines TRBV4-3 with TRBJ1-5, with 7 positions matching TRBD1. This CDR3 spans 20 amino acids. CDR1 and CDR2 from the germline V gene are LGHNA and YSLEER. Losses at the gene ends were 0 bases for V and 0 bases for J; bases not matched to a gene: 14. The CDR3 nucleotides read TGCGCCAGCAGCCAAGAGTGGGGGGTAGGGACAGCCTATAGCAATCAGCCCCAGCATTTT. Amino acids: CASSQEWGVGTAYSNQPQHF.